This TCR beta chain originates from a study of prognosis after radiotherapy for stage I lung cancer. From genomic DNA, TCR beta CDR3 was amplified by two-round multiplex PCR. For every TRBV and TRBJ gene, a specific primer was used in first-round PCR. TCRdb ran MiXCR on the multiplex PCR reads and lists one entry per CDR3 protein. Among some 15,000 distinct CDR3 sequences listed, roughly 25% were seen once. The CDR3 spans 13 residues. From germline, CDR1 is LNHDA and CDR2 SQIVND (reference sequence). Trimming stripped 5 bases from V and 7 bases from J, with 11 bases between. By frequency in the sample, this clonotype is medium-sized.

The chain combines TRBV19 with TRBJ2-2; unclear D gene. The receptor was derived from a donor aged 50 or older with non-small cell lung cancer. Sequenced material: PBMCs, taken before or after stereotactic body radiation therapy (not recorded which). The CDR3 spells CASSVLGSGELFF. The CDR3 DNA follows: TGTGCCAGTAGTGTTCTAGGAAGCGGGGAGCTGTTTTTT.